Sequencing of this T cell receptor (beta chain) was carried out in a study of shared clonotypes between healthy human individuals. All participating donors were Caucasian adults from Nashville, Tennessee. From CD4+ cells came CD45RA+ naive and CD45RA-negative memory subsets. At a deep level, the assay was run. The table came from immunoSEQ multiplex PCR; TCRdb's copy has only in-frame clones and leaves some out. There are 1,400,000 or so clones in the sample; approximately 98.5% occur only once, and under 0.45% lies in the top ten. V gave up 3 bases and J gave up 4 bases, with 11 bases separating them. Per germline, CDR1 SGHNT and CDR2 YYREEE (reference sequence). This CDR3 contains 14 residues.

Sequences were obtained from naive CD4+ T cells sorted from blood. The subset denotes: CD45RA+ positively selected. This TCR was sampled from a man aged 30 to 39 in good health. The chain has TRBV5-4 and TRBJ2-1; tentatively, D is TRBD1 (5 bases). Written as DNA, the CDR3 is TGTGCCAGCAGCTCCTACCGACAGTACAATGAGCAGTTCTTC. Protein product: CASSSYRQYNEQFF.